Below, 32 T cell receptor beta chains from the same sample are listed, as sequenced in a study of OX40 agonist ivuxolimab in advanced cancers. Sequenced by immunoSEQ multiplex PCR; TCRdb stores in-frame clones only, minus some. The repertoire holds tens of thousands of clones, with 85% to 90% as singletons. The source was CD4+ or CD8+ T cells sorted from blood, collected in a trial of the OX40 agonist ivuxolimab. The receptors originated from an adult with an advanced solid tumor such as melanoma, head and neck, liver or kidney cancer.

This chain connects TRBV7-8 to TRBJ1-3; a weak D match, TRBD1 (6 bases). The CDR3 spans 16 residues. The V and J ends lost 0 bases and 0 bases respectively, with 9 bases between them. In germline, CDR1 is SGHVS, CDR2 FQNEAQ. This CDR3 is CASSLASDSSGNTIYF. Here the CDR3 DNA reads TGTGCCAGCAGCTTAGCCTCGGACAGCTCTGGAAACACCATATATTTT.

The gene calls are TRBV15 and TRBJ2-2; D gene unclear. The CDR3 has 14 amino acids. The germline V gene encodes CDR1 LNHNV and CDR2 YYDKDF (reference sequence). The germline V and J ends were trimmed by 0 bases and 5 bases, with 7 bases remaining between them. The DNA of the CDR3 is TGTGCCACCAGCAGAGATATTGGGACCGGGGAGCTGTTTTTT. Translation gives CATSRDIGTGELFF.

The CDR3 DNA reads as TGCGCCAGCAGCTTGACCGGGACTAGCTCCTACGAGCAGTACTTC. It encodes CASSLTGTSSYEQYF. This chain connects TRBV5-1 to TRBJ2-7; 8 bases align to TRBD2. Germline loops: CDR1 SGHRS, CDR2 YFSETQ. The CDR3 loop spans 15 amino acids. Trimming cost V 1 base and J 0 bases; bases outside gene matches: 3.

J is TRBJ2-1 and V is TRBV18; 14 bases are shared with TRBD2. Germline V gene sequence: CDR1 KGHSH, CDR2 LQKENI. V gave up 3 bases and J gave up 6 bases; unmatched junction bases: 10. The CDR3 loop spans 18 amino acids. CDR3 sequence reads: CASSPPRVGLAGGNEQFF. CDR3 in DNA: TGTGCCAGCTCACCTCCCAGGGTAGGACTAGCGGGAGGCAATGAGCAGTTCTTC.

This clone was detected once. The chain has TRBV11-3 and TRBJ2-3; the D is unclear. Germline CDR1 and CDR2: SGHNT and YENEEA. The CDR3 contains 12 residues. Trimming left V 4 bases short and J 0 bases short, with 2 bases between. The CDR3 DNA is TGTGCCAGCAGCTCTAGCACAGATACGCAGTATTTT. Encoded protein: CASSSSTDTQYF. Supplemented by reference TRBV11-3 and TRBJ2-3, the full variable domain reads EAGVVQSPRYKIIEKKQPVAFWCNPISGHNTLYWYLQNLGQGPELLIRYENEEAVDDSQLPKDRFSAERLKGVDSTLKIQPAELGDSAVYLCASSSSTDTQYFGPGTRLTVL.

The chain employs TRBV29-1 and TRBJ2-1, with D perhaps matching TRBD1 or TRBD2 (6 bases each). Trimming removed 6 bases at V and 5 bases at J, with 26 bases between. Per germline, CDR1 SQVTM and CDR2 ANQGSEA. This CDR3 spans 17 amino acids. Here the CDR3 DNA reads TGCAGCGTGGGGTCAACCCGGGGGACAAGCGACGACAATGAGCAGTTCTTC. This gives the protein CSVGSTRGTSDDNEQFF.

This chain uses TRBV18 with TRBJ2-3; D not certain. Germline values: CDR1 KGHSH, CDR2 LQKENI. V lost 1 base and J lost 7, with 6 bases in between. CDR3 length: 12 amino acids. The CDR3 region is CASSPLENTQYF. The DNA for the CDR3 is TGTGCCAGCTCACCACTAGAAAATACGCAGTATTTT. Combining the CDR3 with reference TRBV18 and TRBJ2-3 gives the whole variable domain NAGVMQNPRHLVRRRGQEARLRCSPMKGHSHVYWYRQLPEEGLKFMVYLQKENIIDESGMPKERFSAEFPKEGPSILRIQQVVRGDSAAYFCASSPLENTQYFGPGTRLTVL.

This clone was seen a handful of times. V is TRBV7-8 and J is TRBJ2-6; 14 bases match TRBD2. The CDR3 contains 20 residues. The V gene's germline CDR1 is SGHVS and CDR2 FQNEAQ. The ends lost 5 bases at V and 0 bases at J; junction bases unmatched: 9. This CDR3 is CASSPGLAGGTYSGANVLTF. The CDR3 coding sequence is TGTGCCAGCAGCCCCGGACTAGCGGGAGGTACCTACTCTGGGGCCAACGTCCTGACTTTC.

The chain joins TRBV30 to TRBJ1-2, with TRBD1 identical over 9 bases. J was trimmed by 4 bases and V by 2 bases; bases with no gene match: 11. This CDR3 spans 16 amino acids. Germline V CDR1 and CDR2: GTSNPN, SVGIG (reference sequence). The CDR3 loop is CAWSLRTGAIGYGYTF. The CDR3 DNA follows: TGTGCCTGGAGTTTACGGACAGGGGCCATAGGCTATGGCTACACCTTC.

This chain joins TRBV6-1 and TRBJ1-1, with 10 bases that match TRBD1. The CDR3 runs 15 residues. Germline assignment: CDR1 MNHNS and CDR2 SASEGT. The V gene end was trimmed by 6 bases and the J gene end by 4 bases; junction bases not matched to a gene: 8. The CDR3 sequence is CASSVPTGGGTEAFF. The CDR3 bases are TGTGCCAGCAGCGTACCGACAGGGGGCGGCACTGAAGCTTTCTTT.

The CDR3 region is CASSPGTLNYGYTF. DNA of the CDR3: TGTGCCAGCAGTCCAGGGACGCTTAACTATGGCTACACCTTC. The chain has TRBV28 and TRBJ1-2, with D possibly matching TRBD1 (5 bases). The CDR3 is made up of 14 amino acids. CDR1 is MDHEN, CDR2 SYDVKM, per germline. The ends were cut back, 5 bases at V and 1 base at J, with 11 bases in the middle.

The J gene is TRBJ2-3, the V gene TRBV2; D uncertain. This CDR3 spans 13 amino acids. Trimming shortened V by 10 bases and J by 0 bases, and 11 bases separated the two germline ends. Germline V CDR1 and CDR2: SNHLY, FYNNEI. CDR3 region: CATRTGSTDTQYF. In nucleotides, the CDR3 is TGTGCCACTAGGACCGGGAGCACAGATACGCAGTATTTT.

The chain is built from TRBV6-6 and TRBJ1-1; no firm D call. Between the trimmed V and J ends, which lost 8 bases and 1 base, there was a span of 14 bases. The germline CDR1 and CDR2 sequences are MNHNY and SVGAGI (reference sequence). The CDR3 contains 14 residues. The CDR3 nucleotides are TGTGCCAGCGCGGAAGCGCAAACGAACACTGAAGCTTTCTTT. Encoded protein: CASAEAQTNTEAFF.

The J gene is TRBJ2-5, the V gene TRBV21-1; the DNA was not compared with TRBD1, the D call given in the table. TRBV21-1 is described as a pseudogene. CDR3 size: 14 residues. The CDR3 reads CASSKEAGGETQYF. DNA of the CDR3: TGTGCCAGCAGCAAAGAGGCAGGGGGGGAGACCCAGTACTTC.

This clone was counted a single time. The CDR3 loop reads CASTPGFRGLVYEQYF. The CDR3 DNA sequence: TGTGCCAGCACCCCTGGGTTCAGGGGTCTCGTCTACGAGCAGTACTTC. V and J are TRBV28 and TRBJ2-7; D perhaps matches TRBD1 (6 bases). Between the trimmed V and J ends, which lost 7 bases and 3 bases, there was a span of 22 bases. CDR1 is MDHEN and CDR2 is SYDVKM in the germline V gene. This CDR3 is 16 amino acids long. Variable domain in full (rest from reference TRBV28 and TRBJ2-7): DVKVTQSSRYLVKRTGEKVFLECVQDMDHENMFWYRQDPGLGLRLIYFSYDVKMKEKGDIPEGYSVSREKKERFSLILESASTNQTSMYLCASTPGFRGLVYEQYFGPGTRLTVT.

The rearrangement links TRBV15 to TRBJ1-1, with D hard to call. From germline, CDR1 is LNHNV and CDR2 YYDKDF (reference sequence). The CDR3 has 14 residues. V lost 1 base and J lost 6, with 12 bases in between. The CDR3: CATSRVRQSAEAFF. The CDR3 DNA reads as TGTGCCACCAGCAGAGTGAGACAAAGCGCTGAAGCTTTCTTT.

This chain uses TRBV6-5 with TRBJ2-3; D gene ambiguous. Germline values: CDR1 MNHEY, CDR2 SVGAGI. The CDR3 consists of 11 residues. V lost 3 bases to trimming and J lost 4 bases, with 2 bases between them. The CDR3 nucleotides are TGTGCCAGCAGTTATTCAGATACGCAGTATTTT. Translating it yields CASSYSDTQYF.

This sequence joins TRBV2 and TRBJ1-1, with TRBD1 matching 8 bases. Trimming took 6 bases from V and 2 from J; bases not matched to a gene: 8. Germline V gives CDR1 SNHLY, CDR2 FYNNEI. The CDR3 length is 15 residues. The CDR3 sequence: CASRTPGTGNTEAFF. Written as DNA, the CDR3 is TGTGCCAGCAGGACCCCGGGGACAGGTAACACTGAAGCTTTCTTT.

Here the CDR3 reads CASSQASSGSTLAKNIQYF. CDR3 DNA sequence: TGCGCCAGCAGCCAAGCTTCTAGCGGGAGTACATTAGCCAAAAACATTCAGTACTTC. The gene calls are TRBV4-1 and TRBJ2-4; TRBD2 aligns across 10 bases. The length of the CDR3 is 19 residues. Per germline, CDR1 MGHRA and CDR2 YSYEKL. Trimming at V came to 1 base and at J to 0 bases, leaving 9 bases not matched to a gene.

The rearrangement uses TRBV4-1 and TRBJ2-3; D is undetermined. With 0 bases removed from V and 0 bases from J, the gap between germline ends came to 16 bases. The CDR3 is 18 residues long. Germline loops: CDR1 MGHRA, CDR2 YSYEKL. CDR3 amino acids: CASSQDWALRPSTDTQYF. In nucleotides, the CDR3 is TGCGCCAGCAGCCAAGATTGGGCACTACGCCCTAGCACAGATACGCAGTATTTT.

This sequence joins TRBV4-1 and TRBJ2-7; 8 positions match TRBD2. The V segment lost 1 base and the J segment 0 bases; nucleotides outside the gene matches: 2. Germline lookup yields CDR1 MGHRA and CDR2 YSYEKL. The CDR3 length is 15 residues. The CDR3 DNA follows: TGCGCCAGCAGCCAAGGACTAGCGTACTCCTACGAGCAGTACTTC. Protein: CASSQGLAYSYEQYF.

The chain links TRBV29-1 to TRBJ1-2; no firm D call. This CDR3 has 10 residues. Trimming shortened V by 5 bases and J by 4 bases, and 5 bases separated the two germline ends. Germline loops: CDR1 SQVTM, CDR2 ANQGSEA. The CDR3 coding sequence is TGCAGCGTTCAAGCCTATGGCTACACCTTC. Its translation is CSVQAYGYTF. The complete variable domain, with remaining parts taken from reference TRBV29-1 and TRBJ1-2, reads SAVISQKPSRDICQRGTSLTIQCQVDSQVTMMFWYRQQPGQSLTLIATANQGSEATYESGFVIDKFPISRPNLTFSTLTVSNMSPEDSSIYLCSVQAYGYTFGSGTRLTVV.

This clone was observed once. This chain links TRBV5-1 with TRBJ1-1; D remains unclear. The CDR3 runs to 13 residues. Germline-derived CDR1 and CDR2 are SGHRS and YFSETQ. Deletions cut 2 bases from V and 5 bases from J, with 10 bases between. The CDR3 region has the DNA TGCGCCAGCAGCTTAGACATCGGGACTGAAGCTTTCTTT. Its translation is CASSLDIGTEAFF.

The chain combines TRBV30 with TRBJ1-3, with D possibly TRBD1 on 6 matching bases. V lost 0 bases, J lost 7 bases, and 13 bases lay in between. The germline V gene encodes CDR1 GTSNPN and CDR2 SVGIG (reference sequence). This CDR3 has 14 amino acids. The CDR3 spells CAWSVSGAGNTIYF. The CDR3 nucleotides read TGTGCCTGGAGTGTCTCGGGGGCCGGGAACACCATATATTTT. The variable domain in full, completed from reference TRBV30 and TRBJ1-3, reads SQTIHQWPATLVQPVGSPLSLECTVEGTSNPNLYWYRQAAGRGLQLLFYSVGIGQISSEVPQNLSASRPQDRQFILSSKKLLLSDSGFYLCAWSVSGAGNTIYFGEGSWLTVV.

This chain connects TRBV6-1 to TRBJ2-2; 10 bases are shared with TRBD2. V lost 3 bases to trimming and J lost 5 bases; unmatched junction nucleotides: 6. This CDR3 contains 16 residues. Germline values: CDR1 MNHNS, CDR2 SASEGT. CDR3 DNA: TGTGCCAGCAGTGACTGGACTAGCGGCATTACCGGGGAGCTGTTTTTT. This translates into CASSDWTSGITGELFF.

V and J are TRBV5-4 and TRBJ1-3; TRBD1 might be the D (6 bases). V was trimmed by 2 bases and J by 0 bases, leaving 6 bases between them. The CDR3 length is 14 residues. The V gene's germline CDR1 is SGHNT and CDR2 YYREEE (reference sequence). The CDR3 DNA is TGTGCCAGCAGCTTACAGGGCTCTGGAAACACCATATATTTT. Translated, it gives CASSLQGSGNTIYF.

The gene calls are TRBV5-6 and TRBJ2-4; D is undetermined. V dropped 1 base and J dropped 0 bases, with 5 bases sitting between them. CDR1 and CDR2 (germline): SGHDT, YYEEEE. The CDR3 sequence is 14 residues long. This CDR3 is CASSLRLAKNIQYF. Here the CDR3 DNA reads TGTGCCAGCAGCTTGAGGCTAGCCAAAAACATTCAGTACTTC.

This chain uses TRBV19 with TRBJ2-6; TRBD1 matches at 7 bases. V gave up 5 bases and J gave up 2 bases; unmatched junction bases: 3. The length of the CDR3 is 15 residues. Germline CDR1 is LNHDA and CDR2 is SQIVND (reference sequence). CDR3 in DNA: TGTGCCAGTAGTGCAGGGGGTACTGGGGCCAACGTCCTGACTTTC. Its translation: CASSAGGTGANVLTF.

This clone was counted once. The CDR3 DNA reads as TGTGCCAGCAGATCAGGGTTCTATGGCTACACCTTC. It is translated as CASRSGFYGYTF. This chain joins TRBV27 and TRBJ1-2, with a weak D call TRBD1 (5 bases). The V and J ends lost 6 bases and 4 bases respectively, with 9 bases between them. The CDR3 has 12 amino acids. Germline CDR1 and CDR2: MNHEY and SMNVEV (reference sequence).

This chain uses TRBV27 with TRBJ2-6, with 11 bases lining up with TRBD1. The CDR3 spans 18 residues. Germline trimming cut 8 bases from V and 0 bases from J; bases unmatched to any gene: 9. CDR1 is MNHEY, CDR2 SMNVEV, per germline (reference sequence). The CDR3 loop is CASRRTGTGGSGANVLTF. For the CDR3, the DNA is TGTGCCAGCCGCCGAACGGGGACAGGGGGCTCTGGGGCCAACGTCCTGACTTTC.

The chain uses TRBV7-2 and TRBJ1-2; D call uncertain. The CDR3 is 14 residues long. Germline V gene sequence: CDR1 SGHTA, CDR2 FQGNSA. The V end lost 3 bases, the J end lost 4 bases, and 12 bases lay between the germline ends. In DNA, the CDR3 is TGTGCCAGCAGCTTCCGCGACAACCGCTATGGCTACACCTTC. Translation gives CASSFRDNRYGYTF.

This clone occurred a few times. The DNA of the CDR3 is TGTGCCAGCAGCTCACGGACAGGGGGCGGAGAGACCCAGTACTTC. It is translated as CASSSRTGGGETQYF. The J gene is TRBJ2-5, the V gene TRBV9; 11 nucleotides align to TRBD1. This CDR3 is built from 15 residues. Germline assignment: CDR1 SGDLS and CDR2 YYNGEE. V gave up 4 bases and J gave up 4 bases; unmatched junction bases: 6.